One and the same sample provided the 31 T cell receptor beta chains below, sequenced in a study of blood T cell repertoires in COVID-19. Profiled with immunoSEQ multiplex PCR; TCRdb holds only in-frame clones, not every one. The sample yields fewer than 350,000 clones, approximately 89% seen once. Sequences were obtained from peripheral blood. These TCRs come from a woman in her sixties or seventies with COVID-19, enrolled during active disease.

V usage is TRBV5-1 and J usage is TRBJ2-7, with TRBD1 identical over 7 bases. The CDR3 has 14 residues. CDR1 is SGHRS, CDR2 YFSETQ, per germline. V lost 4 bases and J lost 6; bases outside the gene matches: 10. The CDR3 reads CASSPGQVKTEQYF. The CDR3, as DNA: TGCGCCAGCAGCCCCGGACAGGTGAAGACCGAGCAGTACTTC. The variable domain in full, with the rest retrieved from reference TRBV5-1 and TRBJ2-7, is KAGVTQTPRYLIKTRGQQVTLSCSPISGHRSVSWYQQTPGQGLQFLFEYFSETQRNKGNFPGRFSGRQFSNSRSEMNVSTLELGDSALYLCASSPGQVKTEQYFGPGTRLTVT.

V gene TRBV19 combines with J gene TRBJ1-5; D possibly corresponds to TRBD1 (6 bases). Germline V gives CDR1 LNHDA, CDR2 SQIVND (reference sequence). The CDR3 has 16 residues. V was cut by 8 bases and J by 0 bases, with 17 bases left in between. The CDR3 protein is CASQGGGTNSNQPQHF. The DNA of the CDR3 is TGTGCCAGTCAAGGGGGAGGGACAAATAGCAATCAGCCCCAGCATTTT.

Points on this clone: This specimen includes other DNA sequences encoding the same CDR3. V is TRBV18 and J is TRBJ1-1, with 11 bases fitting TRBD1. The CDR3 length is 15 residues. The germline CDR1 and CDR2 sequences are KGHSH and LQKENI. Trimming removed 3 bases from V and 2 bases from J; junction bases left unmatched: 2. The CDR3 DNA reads TGTGCCAGCTCACCTGGACAGGGGGCCAACACTGAAGCTTTCTTT. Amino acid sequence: CASSPGQGANTEAFF.

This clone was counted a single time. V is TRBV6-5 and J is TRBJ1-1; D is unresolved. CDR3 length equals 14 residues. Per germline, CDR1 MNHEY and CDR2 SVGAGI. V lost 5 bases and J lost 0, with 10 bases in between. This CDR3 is CASSSRPMNTEAFF. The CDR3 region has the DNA TGTGCCAGCAGTAGCAGGCCCATGAACACTGAAGCTTTCTTT.

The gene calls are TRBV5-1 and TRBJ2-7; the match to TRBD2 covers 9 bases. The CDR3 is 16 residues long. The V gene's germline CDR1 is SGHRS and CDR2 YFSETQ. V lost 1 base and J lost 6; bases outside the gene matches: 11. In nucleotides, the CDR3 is TGCGCCAGCAGCTTGTTCGCGGGGGGGCCTGGTGTCGAGCAGTACTTC. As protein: CASSLFAGGPGVEQYF. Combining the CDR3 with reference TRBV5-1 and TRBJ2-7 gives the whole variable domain KAGVTQTPRYLIKTRGQQVTLSCSPISGHRSVSWYQQTPGQGLQFLFEYFSETQRNKGNFPGRFSGRQFSNSRSEMNVSTLELGDSALYLCASSLFAGGPGVEQYFGPGTRLTVT.

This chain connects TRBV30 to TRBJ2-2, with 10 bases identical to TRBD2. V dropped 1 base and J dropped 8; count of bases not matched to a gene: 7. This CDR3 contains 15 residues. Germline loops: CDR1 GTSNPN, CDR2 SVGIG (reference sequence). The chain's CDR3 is CAWSELAGVRGELFF. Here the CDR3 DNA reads TGTGCCTGGAGTGAGCTAGCGGGGGTTCGAGGGGAGCTGTTTTTT.

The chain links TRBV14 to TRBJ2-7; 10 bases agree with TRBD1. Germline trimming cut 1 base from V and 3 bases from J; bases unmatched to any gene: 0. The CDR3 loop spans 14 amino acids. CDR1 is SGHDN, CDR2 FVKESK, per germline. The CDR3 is CASSQGTGGYEQYF. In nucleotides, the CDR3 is TGTGCCAGCAGCCAAGGGACAGGGGGCTACGAGCAGTACTTC.

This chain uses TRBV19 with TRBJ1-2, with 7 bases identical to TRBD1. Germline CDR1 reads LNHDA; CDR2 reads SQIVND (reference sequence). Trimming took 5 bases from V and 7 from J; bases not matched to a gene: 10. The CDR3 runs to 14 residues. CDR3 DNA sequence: TGTGCCAGTAGTGGCGGACAGGCAGGCGGTGGCTACACCTTC. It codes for CASSGGQAGGGYTF.

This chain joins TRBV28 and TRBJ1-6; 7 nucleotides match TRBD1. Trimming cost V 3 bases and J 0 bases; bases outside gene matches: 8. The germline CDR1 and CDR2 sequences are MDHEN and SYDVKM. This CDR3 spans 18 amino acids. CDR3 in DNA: TGTGCCAGCAGTTTCGGACAGGACTTTTCCTCCTATAATTCACCCCTCCACTTT. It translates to CASSFGQDFSSYNSPLHF. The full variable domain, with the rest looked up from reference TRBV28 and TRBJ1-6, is DVKVTQSSRYLVKRTGEKVFLECVQDMDHENMFWYRQDPGLGLRLIYFSYDVKMKEKGDIPEGYSVSREKKERFSLILESASTNQTSMYLCASSFGQDFSSYNSPLHFGNGTRLTVT.

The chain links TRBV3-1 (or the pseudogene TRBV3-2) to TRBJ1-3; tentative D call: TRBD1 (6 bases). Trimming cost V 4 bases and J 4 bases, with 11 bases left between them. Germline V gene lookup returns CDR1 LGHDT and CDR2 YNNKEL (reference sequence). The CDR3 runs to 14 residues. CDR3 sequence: CASSPGTSGNTIYF. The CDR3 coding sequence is TGTGCCAGCAGCCCGGGGACATCAGGAAACACCATATATTTT.

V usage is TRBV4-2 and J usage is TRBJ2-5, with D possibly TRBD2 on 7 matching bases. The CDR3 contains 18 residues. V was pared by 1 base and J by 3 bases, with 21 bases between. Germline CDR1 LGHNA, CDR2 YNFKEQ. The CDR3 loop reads CASSQGRPRGGREETQYF. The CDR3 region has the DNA TGTGCCAGCAGCCAAGGTCGGCCTCGCGGGGGCCGGGAAGAGACCCAGTACTTC.

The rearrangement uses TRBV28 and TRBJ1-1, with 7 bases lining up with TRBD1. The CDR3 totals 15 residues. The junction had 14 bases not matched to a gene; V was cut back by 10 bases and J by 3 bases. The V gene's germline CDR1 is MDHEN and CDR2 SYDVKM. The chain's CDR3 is CATLSRGRWYTEAFF. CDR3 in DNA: TGTGCCACACTGTCTAGGGGGCGTTGGTACACTGAAGCTTTCTTT.

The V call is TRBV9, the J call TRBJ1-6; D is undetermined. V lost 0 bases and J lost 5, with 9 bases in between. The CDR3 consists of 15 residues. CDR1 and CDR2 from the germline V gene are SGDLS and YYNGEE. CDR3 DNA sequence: TGTGCCAGCAGCGTAGGTAGCACTAATAATTCACCCCTCCACTTT. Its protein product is CASSVGSTNNSPLHF.

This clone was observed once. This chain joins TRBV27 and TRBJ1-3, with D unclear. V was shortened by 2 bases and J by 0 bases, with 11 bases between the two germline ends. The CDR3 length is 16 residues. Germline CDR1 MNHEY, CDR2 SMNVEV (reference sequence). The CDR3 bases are TGTGCCAGCAGTTTAGAGGGCCCCTTCTCTGGAAACACCATATATTTT. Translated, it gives CASSLEGPFSGNTIYF.

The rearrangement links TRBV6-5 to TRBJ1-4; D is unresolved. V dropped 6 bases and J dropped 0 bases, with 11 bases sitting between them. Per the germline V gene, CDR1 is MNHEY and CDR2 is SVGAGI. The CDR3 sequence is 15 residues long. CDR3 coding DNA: TGTGCCAGCAGGGCGGGAGAAACAACTAATGAAAAACTGTTTTTT. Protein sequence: CASRAGETTNEKLFF.

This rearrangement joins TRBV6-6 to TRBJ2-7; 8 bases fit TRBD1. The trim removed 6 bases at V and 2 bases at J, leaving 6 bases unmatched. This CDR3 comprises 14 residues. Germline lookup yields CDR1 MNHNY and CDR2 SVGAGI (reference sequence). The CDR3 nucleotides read TGTGCCAGCAGACTCGGACAGGGTACCTACGAGCAGTACTTC. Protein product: CASRLGQGTYEQYF.

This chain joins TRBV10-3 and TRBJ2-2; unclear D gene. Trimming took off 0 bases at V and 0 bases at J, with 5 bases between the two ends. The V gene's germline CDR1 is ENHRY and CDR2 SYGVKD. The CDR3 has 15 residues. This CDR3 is CAISESAPNTGELFF. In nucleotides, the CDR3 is TGTGCCATCAGTGAGTCGGCCCCGAACACCGGGGAGCTGTTTTTT.

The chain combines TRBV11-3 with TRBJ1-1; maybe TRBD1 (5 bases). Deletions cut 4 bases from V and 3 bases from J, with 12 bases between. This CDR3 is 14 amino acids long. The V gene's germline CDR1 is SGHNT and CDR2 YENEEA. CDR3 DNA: TGTGCCAGCAGCTCGTCCGGGGGGGACACTGAAGCTTTCTTT. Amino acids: CASSSSGGDTEAFF.

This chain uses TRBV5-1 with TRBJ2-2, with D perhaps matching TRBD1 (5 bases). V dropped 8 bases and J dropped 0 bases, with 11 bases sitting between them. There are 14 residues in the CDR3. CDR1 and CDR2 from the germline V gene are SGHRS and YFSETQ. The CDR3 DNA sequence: TGCGCCAGTACTGACAGCGCGAACACCGGGGAGCTGTTTTTT. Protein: CASTDSANTGELFF.

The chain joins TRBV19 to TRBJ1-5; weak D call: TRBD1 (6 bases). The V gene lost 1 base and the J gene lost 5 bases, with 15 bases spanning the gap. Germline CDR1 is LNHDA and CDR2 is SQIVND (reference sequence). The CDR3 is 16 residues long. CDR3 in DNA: TGTGCCAGTAGTATAGTCCCAACAGGGCTTTATCAGCCCCAGCATTTT. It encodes CASSIVPTGLYQPQHF.

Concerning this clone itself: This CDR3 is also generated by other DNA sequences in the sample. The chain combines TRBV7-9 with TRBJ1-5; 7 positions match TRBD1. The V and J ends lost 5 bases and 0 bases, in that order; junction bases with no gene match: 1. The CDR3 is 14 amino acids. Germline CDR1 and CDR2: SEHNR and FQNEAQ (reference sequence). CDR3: CASSRTGSNQPQHF. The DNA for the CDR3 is TGTGCCAGCAGCCGGACAGGTAGCAATCAGCCCCAGCATTTT.

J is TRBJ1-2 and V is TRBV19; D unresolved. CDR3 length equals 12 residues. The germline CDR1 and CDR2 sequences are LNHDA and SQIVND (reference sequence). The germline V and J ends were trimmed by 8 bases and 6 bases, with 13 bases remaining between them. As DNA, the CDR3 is TGTGCCAGTGGCCGGGAAAGGGATGGCTACACCTTC. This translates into CASGRERDGYTF.

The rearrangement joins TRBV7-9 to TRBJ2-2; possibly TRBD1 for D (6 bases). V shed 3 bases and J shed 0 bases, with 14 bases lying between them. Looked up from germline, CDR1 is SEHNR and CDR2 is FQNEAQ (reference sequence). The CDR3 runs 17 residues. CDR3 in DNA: TGTGCCAGCAGCTTGGACAGTTTTAGCGCGAACACCGGGGAGCTGTTTTTT. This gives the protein CASSLDSFSANTGELFF. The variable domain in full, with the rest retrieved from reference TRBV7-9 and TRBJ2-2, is DTGVSQNPRHKITKRGQNVTFRCDPISEHNRLYWYRQTLGQGPEFLTYFQNEAQLEKSRLLSDRFSAERPKGSFSTLEIQRTEQGDSAMYLCASSLDSFSANTGELFFGEGSRLTVL.

This chain's CDR3 is CASSATSDEQFF. The DNA for the CDR3 is TGTGCCAGCAGCGCGACTAGCGATGAGCAGTTCTTC. The J gene is TRBJ2-1, the V gene TRBV11-3; 8 nucleotides align to TRBD2. Germline trimming cut 5 bases from V and 8 bases from J; bases unmatched to any gene: 2. The CDR3 totals 12 residues. Germline V lookup: CDR1 SGHNT, CDR2 YENEEA.

The CDR3: CASSMAGGPDTQYF. The CDR3 DNA reads TGTGCCAGTAGTATGGCGGGGGGCCCCGATACGCAGTATTTT. The genes are TRBV19 and TRBJ2-3; the match to TRBD2 covers 8 bases. This CDR3 has 14 residues. Germline V gives CDR1 LNHDA, CDR2 SQIVND (reference sequence). The V segment lost 3 bases and the J segment 6 bases; nucleotides outside the gene matches: 5.

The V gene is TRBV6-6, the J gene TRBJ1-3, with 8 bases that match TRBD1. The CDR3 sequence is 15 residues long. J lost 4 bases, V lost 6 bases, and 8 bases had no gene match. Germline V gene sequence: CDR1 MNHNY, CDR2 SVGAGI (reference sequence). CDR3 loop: CASSQRTGSGNTIYF. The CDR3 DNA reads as TGTGCCAGCAGCCAACGGACAGGGTCCGGAAACACCATATATTTT.

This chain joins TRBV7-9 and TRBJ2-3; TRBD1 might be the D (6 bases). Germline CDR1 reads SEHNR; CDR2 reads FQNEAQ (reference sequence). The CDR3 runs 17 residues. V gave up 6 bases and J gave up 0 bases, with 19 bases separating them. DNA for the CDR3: TGTGCCAGCAGGGGGTCCTTTAGGACAGCTAGCACAGATACGCAGTATTTT. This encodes CASRGSFRTASTDTQYF.

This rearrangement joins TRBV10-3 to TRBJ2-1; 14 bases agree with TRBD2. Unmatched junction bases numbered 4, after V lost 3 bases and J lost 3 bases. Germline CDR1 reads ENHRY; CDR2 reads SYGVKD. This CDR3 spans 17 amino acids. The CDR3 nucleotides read TGTGCCATCAGTGAAGCCGGGACTAGCGGGGGCTACAATGAGCAGTTCTTC. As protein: CAISEAGTSGGYNEQFF.

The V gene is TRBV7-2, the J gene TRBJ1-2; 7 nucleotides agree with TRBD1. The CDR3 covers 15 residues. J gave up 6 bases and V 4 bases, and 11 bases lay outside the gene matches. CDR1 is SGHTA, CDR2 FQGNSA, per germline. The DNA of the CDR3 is TGTGCCAGCAGCTCTGAAGACAGGGAATTTCATGGCTACACCTTC. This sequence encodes CASSSEDREFHGYTF.

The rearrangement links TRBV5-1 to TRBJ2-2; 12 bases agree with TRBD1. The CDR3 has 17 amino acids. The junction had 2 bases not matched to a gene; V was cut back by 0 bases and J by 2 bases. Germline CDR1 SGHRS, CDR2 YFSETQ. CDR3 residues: CASSLEGQGANTGELFF. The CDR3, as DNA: TGCGCCAGCAGCTTGGAGGGACAGGGGGCAAACACCGGGGAGCTGTTTTTT.

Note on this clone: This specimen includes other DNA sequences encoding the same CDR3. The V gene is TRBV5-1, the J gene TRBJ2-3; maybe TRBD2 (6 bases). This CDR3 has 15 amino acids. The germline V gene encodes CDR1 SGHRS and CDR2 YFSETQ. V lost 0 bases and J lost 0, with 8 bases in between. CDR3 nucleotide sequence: TGCGCCAGCAGCTTGGTCGGGGGTAGCACAGATACGCAGTATTTT. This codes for CASSLVGGSTDTQYF.